This T cell receptor (beta chain) comes out of a study of cytomegalovirus exposure and HLA in healthy donors. This CDR3 has 15 residues. Per the germline V gene, CDR1 is SQVTM and CDR2 is ANQGSEA. Trimming cost V 5 bases and J 8 bases; bases outside gene matches: 14. Use of 60 Vbeta and 13 Jbeta primers characterized the PCR. Method: immunoSEQ multiplex PCR; TCRdb's copy keeps in-frame clones and lacks some. The top ten hold less than 0.9% of the sample, which has fewer than 200,000 clones, around 78% seen once. Sequencing was done on a sample of PBMCs. The chain joins TRBV29-1 to TRBJ1-2; 10 bases are a match to TRBD1. This sequence was found in a female donor in good health and CMV-seronegative. The CDR3 region is CSVRQGAASLEGYTF. CDR3 coding DNA: TGCAGCGTTCGACAGGGGGCCGCCTCACTGGAAGGCTACACCTTC. Based on the CDR3 plus reference TRBV29-1 and TRBJ1-2, the full variable domain is SAVISQKPSRDICQRGTSLTIQCQVDSQVTMMFWYRQQPGQSLTLIATANQGSEATYESGFVIDKFPISRPNLTFSTLTVSNMSPEDSSIYLCSVRQGAASLEGYTFGSGTRLTVV.